Presented here are 31 T cell receptor beta chains from one specimen sequenced in a study of T cells after yellow fever vaccination (dated by TCRdb to between 2018 and 2021). Library prep was done by 5' RACE. The sequencer was an Illumina NovaSeq 6000. The public reads were reanalyzed by TCRdb: fastp trimming at Q25, MiXCR alignment, in-frame beta chains only. Rows are unified per CDR3 protein, each entry keeping the most common DNA and genes. In all, the sample holds about 340,000 distinct CDR3 sequences, and approximately 4.2% of those were seen once. The top ten hold about 24% of the sample. According to the study, the label for this sample's treatment or condition signals: live attenuated yellow fever vaccine strain. This material consisted of PBMCs, taken 5 days after the yellow fever booster vaccination. The receptors here all came from a young man who received the YFV17D yellow fever vaccine.

This clonotype was seen at least ten times. This chain joins TRBV6-5 and TRBJ2-1; TRBD2 matches at 12 bases. Germline trimming cut 6 bases from V and 1 base from J; bases unmatched to any gene: 4. Germline CDR1 reads MNHEY; CDR2 reads SVGAGI. This CDR3 spans 16 amino acids. The CDR3 DNA follows: TGTGCCAGCAGCAGACTAGCGGGGGATTCCTACAATGAGCAGTTCTTC. Protein product: CASSRLAGDSYNEQFF.

This clonotype appeared many times. This chain uses TRBV7-2 with TRBJ2-3, with 8 bases fitting TRBD2. The CDR3 has 18 amino acids. CDR1 and CDR2 (germline): SGHTA, FQGNSA. Unmatched junction bases numbered 20, after V lost 5 bases and J lost 7 bases. CDR3 nucleotides: TGTGCCAGCAGCCGACCCGCGGGGGGCTCCAGCCTCGGACATACGCAGTATTTT. This sequence encodes CASSRPAGGSSLGHTQYF.

This clonotype was recorded many times. The chain couples TRBV9 to TRBJ2-7, with D tentatively TRBD1 (5 bases). The CDR3 has 13 residues. V was cut by 1 base and J by 5 bases, with 10 bases left in between. Germline V CDR1 and CDR2: SGDLS, YYNGEE. The CDR3 nucleotides are TGTGCCAGCAGCGTATCAGGGATCCACGAGCAGTACTTC. Its translation is CASSVSGIHEQYF.

This clonotype came up many times. The gene calls are TRBV6-4 and TRBJ2-3; tentative D call: TRBD2 (7 bases). The CDR3 totals 14 residues. The V gene lost 8 bases and the J gene lost 2 bases, with 14 bases spanning the gap. Looked up from germline, CDR1 is MRHNA and CDR2 is SNTAGT. CDR3 amino acids: CASGAGGHTDTQYF. CDR3 DNA sequence: TGTGCCAGCGGGGCCGGGGGGCACACAGATACGCAGTATTTT.

This clonotype came up many times. This sequence joins TRBV5-5 and TRBJ1-6; D is unclear. The CDR3 sequence is 14 residues long. Looked up from germline, CDR1 is SGHKS and CDR2 is YYEKEE (reference sequence). V gave up 1 base and J gave up 6 bases, with 8 bases separating them. This CDR3 is CASSLPDPNSPLHF. CDR3 nucleotide sequence: TGTGCCAGCAGCTTGCCGGACCCTAATTCACCCCTCCACTTT.

In its sample, this clonotype was seen many times. The J gene is TRBJ1-4, the V gene TRBV29-1; D remains unclear. The CDR3 has 12 amino acids. Deletions cut 5 bases from V and 1 base from J, with 5 bases between. Per the germline V gene, CDR1 is SQVTM and CDR2 is ANQGSEA. CDR3 protein: CSVQITNEKLFF. CDR3 DNA sequence: TGCAGCGTTCAGATAACTAATGAAAAACTGTTTTTT.

This clonotype was recorded a few times. This chain connects TRBV27 to TRBJ1-5; 9 positions match TRBD1. With V trimmed by 5 bases and J by 1 base, 6 bases remained unmatched. This CDR3 contains 16 residues. Per the germline V gene, CDR1 is MNHEY and CDR2 is SMNVEV (reference sequence). The CDR3 here is CASSLQGASSNQPQHF. CDR3 nucleotide sequence: TGTGCCAGCAGTCTACAGGGGGCATCGAGCAATCAGCCCCAGCATTTT.

Here the CDR3 reads CASSGLAQETQYF. The CDR3 DNA is TGTGCCAGCAGCGGACTAGCGCAAGAGACCCAGTACTTC. The V gene is TRBV2, the J gene TRBJ2-5, with 9 bases matching TRBD2. Unmatched junction bases numbered 1, after V lost 6 bases and J lost 2 bases. Germline V CDR1 and CDR2: SNHLY, FYNNEI. This CDR3 comprises 13 residues.

This chain links TRBV18 with TRBJ1-1; D remains unclear. CDR1 is KGHSH and CDR2 is LQKENI in the germline V gene. V was shortened by 0 bases and J by 4 bases, with 9 bases between the two germline ends. The CDR3 is 14 amino acids. CDR3 loop: CASSPPVRVTEAFF. The CDR3 nucleotides are TGTGCCAGCTCACCACCGGTGCGGGTCACTGAAGCTTTCTTT.

This clonotype has a count of ten or more. The chain is built from TRBV20-1 and TRBJ1-4; the D is unclear. The V gene lost 0 bases and the J gene lost 0 bases, with 8 bases spanning the gap. CDR1 and CDR2 (germline): DFQATT, SNEGSKA (reference sequence). CDR3 length: 15 residues. CDR3 DNA sequence: TGCAGTGCTAGAGATAAGAGAGCAACTAATGAAAAACTGTTTTTT. This encodes CSARDKRATNEKLFF.

This clonotype turned up a few times. The chain uses TRBV29-1 and TRBJ2-7; the D call may be TRBD1 or TRBD2 (5 bases each). V shed 7 bases and J shed 4 bases, with 11 bases lying between them. This CDR3 spans 11 amino acids. In germline, CDR1 is SQVTM, CDR2 ANQGSEA. The CDR3 spells CSARDGYEQYV. The CDR3 DNA follows: TGCAGCGCGAGGGACGGTTACGAGCAGTACGTC.

This clonotype has a count of ten or more. The V and J genes are TRBV5-1 and TRBJ1-6; the D is unclear. V dropped 4 bases and J dropped 3 bases, with 17 bases sitting between them. The CDR3 is 17 amino acids. Germline CDR1 is SGHRS and CDR2 is YFSETQ. The chain's CDR3 is CASSPASGSDYNSPLHF. DNA of the CDR3: TGCGCCAGCAGCCCGGCCTCGGGGAGCGACTATAATTCACCCCTCCACTTT.

The chain has TRBV15 and TRBJ1-5; unclear D gene. This CDR3 contains 12 residues. V was shortened by 2 bases and J by 3 bases, with 2 bases between the two germline ends. Germline values: CDR1 LNHNV, CDR2 YYDKDF (reference sequence). This chain's CDR3 is CATSRPNQPQHF. CDR3 bases: TGTGCCACCAGCAGACCCAATCAGCCCCAGCATTTT.

The chain joins TRBV14 to TRBJ2-1; 9 nucleotides agree with TRBD2. Germline loops: CDR1 SGHDN, CDR2 FVKESK. The CDR3 is 16 residues long. Trimming cost V 3 bases and J 0 bases; bases outside gene matches: 3. CDR3 amino acids: CASSQFSGSSYNEQFF. In DNA, the CDR3 is TGTGCCAGCAGCCAGTTTAGCGGGAGCTCCTACAATGAGCAGTTCTTC.

This rearrangement joins TRBV5-1 to TRBJ2-5; D may match TRBD1 or TRBD2 (5 bases each). Trimming removed 1 base at V and 5 bases at J, with 15 bases between. Germline assignment: CDR1 SGHRS and CDR2 YFSETQ. CDR3 length: 15 amino acids. CDR3 loop: CASSLPGSMGETQYF. The CDR3 region has the DNA TGCGCCAGCAGCTTGCCAGGGAGTATGGGGGAGACCCAGTACTTC. The variable domain in full, with the rest retrieved from reference TRBV5-1 and TRBJ2-5, is KAGVTQTPRYLIKTRGQQVTLSCSPISGHRSVSWYQQTPGQGLQFLFEYFSETQRNKGNFPGRFSGRQFSNSRSEMNVSTLELGDSALYLCASSLPGSMGETQYFGPGTRLLVL.

A note on this clonotype: A read error may be the cause here, since a much bigger clone is one base away. The gene calls are TRBV5-4 and TRBJ1-4, with D possibly TRBD1 on 5 matching bases. From germline, CDR1 is SGHNT and CDR2 YYREEE (reference sequence). V gave up 3 bases and J gave up 8 bases, with 17 bases separating them. This CDR3 contains 15 residues. The chain's CDR3 is CASSSRSRGKEKLFF. Written as DNA, the CDR3 is TGTGCCAGCAGCTCCCGGAGTAGGGGAAAAGAAAAACTGTTTTTT.

There are many counts of this clonotype. Compared with germline, one end of the junction differs, possibly owing to a read error. The rearrangement joins TRBV27 to TRBJ2-5, with 10 bases fitting TRBD2. This CDR3 has 14 residues. Germline values: CDR1 MNHEY, CDR2 SMNVEV (reference sequence). The CDR3: CASSSGGPQETQYF. The CDR3 coding sequence is TGCGCCAGCAGTAGCGGGGGGCCGCAAGAGACCCAGTACTTC.

This clonotype has just a few counts. The V call is TRBV11-2, the J call TRBJ1-1; the D gene is possibly TRBD1 (6 bases). From germline, CDR1 is SGHAT and CDR2 FQNNGV. V was cut by 0 bases and J by 10 bases, with 12 bases left in between. This CDR3 has 13 amino acids. The CDR3 bases are TGTGCCAGCAGCTTAGATTGGGGGGCCGGAGCTTTCTTT. It yields the protein CASSLDWGAGAFF.

This clonotype was seen a handful of times. The chain couples TRBV10-2 to TRBJ1-4; D is unclear. The ends were cut back, 8 bases at V and 8 bases at J, with 21 bases in the middle. The CDR3 is 15 residues long. CDR1 is WSHSY and CDR2 is SAAADI in the germline V gene. CDR3 residues: CASAGNDVATEKLFF. CDR3 DNA sequence: TGCGCCAGCGCGGGAAATGATGTCGCGACAGAAAAACTGTTTTTT.

The chain is built from TRBV7-9 and TRBJ1-1; the D is unclear. Deletions cut 1 base from V and 2 bases from J, with 11 bases between. Germline CDR1 and CDR2: SEHNR and FQNEAQ (reference sequence). This CDR3 contains 15 residues. The CDR3 spells CASSLDGVYNTEAFF. Here the CDR3 DNA reads TGTGCCAGCAGCTTAGACGGGGTCTACAACACTGAAGCTTTCTTT.

This clonotype was seen ten or more times. V and J are TRBV7-2 and TRBJ2-5, with 8 bases matching TRBD1. The V gene end was trimmed by 8 bases and the J gene end by 7 bases; junction bases not matched to a gene: 15. The CDR3 contains 15 residues. In germline, CDR1 is SGHTA, CDR2 FQGNSA. This CDR3 is CASLPSPGGEGTQYF. The CDR3 coding sequence is TGTGCCAGCCTCCCCAGCCCAGGGGGCGAGGGGACCCAGTACTTC.

The table lists this clonotype with a few counts. The chain has TRBV5-1 and TRBJ1-2; unclear D gene. V was pared by 4 bases and J by 7 bases, with 23 bases between. The CDR3 loop spans 16 amino acids. Germline lookup yields CDR1 SGHRS and CDR2 YFSETQ. CDR3 region: CASSLLEDGTTLGYTF. The CDR3 nucleotides are TGCGCCAGCAGCCTATTAGAGGACGGTACGACCCTTGGCTACACCTTC.

This clonotype was counted many times. The J gene is TRBJ2-7, the V gene TRBV20-1; D possibly corresponds to TRBD2 (5 bases). Germline CDR1 and CDR2: DFQATT and SNEGSKA (reference sequence). The CDR3 is 12 residues long. Between the trimmed V and J ends, which lost 6 bases and 4 bases, there was a span of 13 bases. The CDR3: CSAEGSGYEQYV. The CDR3 nucleotides read TGCAGTGCCGAGGGTTCCGGGTACGAGCAGTACGTC.

This clonotype was seen many times. V and J are TRBV6-5 and TRBJ1-1; D is ambiguous. The germline gives CDR1 MNHEY, CDR2 SVGAGI. The V end lost 0 bases, the J end lost 3 bases, and 11 bases lay between the germline ends. CDR3 length: 15 residues. CDR3 nucleotide sequence: TGTGCCAGCAGTTACTCGGGTGGAGGCTACACTGAAGCTTTCTTT. Its protein is CASSYSGGGYTEAFF.

This clonotype was seen a handful of times. The gene calls are TRBV6-2 or TRBV6-3 and TRBJ2-7, with D unclear. Germline CDR1 MNHEY, CDR2 SVGEGT. Trimming took 0 bases from V and 4 from J, leaving 10 bases between them. The CDR3 covers 14 residues. CDR3 sequence: CASSYSRSGYEQYF. The CDR3 DNA follows: TGTGCCAGCAGTTACTCGAGGAGTGGGTACGAGCAGTACTTC.

This clonotype was recorded at least ten times. V usage is TRBV28 and J usage is TRBJ2-5; 8 nucleotides agree with TRBD2. The CDR3 loop spans 16 amino acids. The trim removed 5 bases at V and 5 bases at J, leaving 13 bases unmatched. CDR1 and CDR2 from the germline V gene are MDHEN and SYDVKM. CDR3 protein: CASSPTPQAGAETQYF. CDR3 nucleotides: TGTGCCAGCAGTCCTACCCCCCAAGCGGGGGCGGAGACCCAGTACTTC.

This clonotype showed up just a few times. This sequence joins TRBV6-5 and TRBJ2-2, with 10 bases matching TRBD1. The CDR3 loop spans 15 amino acids. J lost 4 bases, V lost 9 bases, and 8 bases had no gene match. CDR1 is MNHEY and CDR2 is SVGAGI in the germline V gene. Written as DNA, the CDR3 is TGTGCCAGTATTATGACAGGGGGCTTCACCGGGGAGCTGTTTTTT. As protein: CASIMTGGFTGELFF.

The rearrangement links TRBV7-2 to TRBJ1-5; D uncertain. CDR3 size: 15 residues. V lost 1 base to trimming and J lost 9 bases, with 16 bases between them. CDR1 SGHTA and CDR2 FQGNSA come from the germline V gene. The CDR3: CASSLVQTGSGPQHF. The DNA of the CDR3 is TGTGCCAGCAGCTTAGTTCAAACGGGGTCGGGGCCCCAGCATTTT.

This chain joins TRBV12-5 and TRBJ1-5, with a weak D call TRBD1 (5 bases). CDR1 and CDR2 from the germline V gene are LGHNT and FRNRAP. Trimming shortened V by 2 bases and J by 1 base, and 12 bases separated the two germline ends. The CDR3 is made up of 16 amino acids. The CDR3, as DNA: TGTGCTAGTGGTTTGATGGGGGGAGGAAGCAATCAGCCCCAGCATTTT. It codes for CASGLMGGGSNQPQHF. Together with reference TRBV12-5 and TRBJ1-5, the CDR3 gives the full variable domain: DARVTQTPRHKVTEMGQEVTMRCQPILGHNTVFWYRQTMMQGLELLAYFRNRAPLDDSGMPKDRFSAEMPDATLATLKIQPSEPRDSAVYFCASGLMGGGSNQPQHFGDGTRLSIL.

This clonotype occurred many times. This rearrangement joins TRBV7-8 to TRBJ2-1, with 7 nucleotides matching TRBD1. Germline loops: CDR1 SGHVS, CDR2 FQNEAQ. This CDR3 comprises 15 residues. V lost 3 bases to trimming and J lost 5 bases; unmatched junction nucleotides: 7. The CDR3 DNA reads as TGTGCCAGCAGCTTGACCGGGACAGATGACAATGAGCAGTTCTTC. Translating it yields CASSLTGTDDNEQFF.

This sequence joins TRBV10-1 and TRBJ1-1; D is undetermined. Germline V gives CDR1 WNHNN, CDR2 SYGVQD (reference sequence). CDR3 length equals 14 residues. With 6 bases removed from V and 11 bases from J, the gap between germline ends came to 22 bases. DNA for the CDR3: TGCGCCAGCAGCGCGCCTTTTTGGGCAGATCACGCTTTCTTT. Translating it yields CASSAPFWADHAFF.